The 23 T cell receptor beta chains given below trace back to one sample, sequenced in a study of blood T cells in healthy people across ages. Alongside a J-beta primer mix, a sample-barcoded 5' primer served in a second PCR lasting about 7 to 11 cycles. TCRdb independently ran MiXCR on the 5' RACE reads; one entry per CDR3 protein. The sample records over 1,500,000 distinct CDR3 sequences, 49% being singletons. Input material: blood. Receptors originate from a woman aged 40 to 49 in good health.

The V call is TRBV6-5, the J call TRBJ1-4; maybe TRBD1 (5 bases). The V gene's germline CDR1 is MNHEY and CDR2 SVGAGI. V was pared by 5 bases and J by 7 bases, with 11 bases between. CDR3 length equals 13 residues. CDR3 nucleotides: TGTGCCAGCAGTCGGACATGGGCTGAAAAACTGTTTTTT. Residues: CASSRTWAEKLFF.

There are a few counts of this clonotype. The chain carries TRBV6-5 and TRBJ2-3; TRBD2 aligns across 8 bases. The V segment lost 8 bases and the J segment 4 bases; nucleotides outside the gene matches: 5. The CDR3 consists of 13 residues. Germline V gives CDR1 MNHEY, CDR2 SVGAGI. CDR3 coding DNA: TGTGCCAGCGGCGGGACTAGGGCAGATACGCAGTATTTT. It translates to CASGGTRADTQYF.

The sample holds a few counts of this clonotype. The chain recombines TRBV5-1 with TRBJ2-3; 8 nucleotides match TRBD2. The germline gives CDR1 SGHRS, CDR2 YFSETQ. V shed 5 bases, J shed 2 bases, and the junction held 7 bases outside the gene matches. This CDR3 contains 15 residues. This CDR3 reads CASRTTSAITDTQYF. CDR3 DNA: TGCGCCAGCAGGACGACTAGCGCGATCACAGATACGCAGTATTTT. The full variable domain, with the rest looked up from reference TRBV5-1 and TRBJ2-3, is KAGVTQTPRYLIKTRGQQVTLSCSPISGHRSVSWYQQTPGQGLQFLFEYFSETQRNKGNFPGRFSGRQFSNSRSEMNVSTLELGDSALYLCASRTTSAITDTQYFGPGTRLTVL.

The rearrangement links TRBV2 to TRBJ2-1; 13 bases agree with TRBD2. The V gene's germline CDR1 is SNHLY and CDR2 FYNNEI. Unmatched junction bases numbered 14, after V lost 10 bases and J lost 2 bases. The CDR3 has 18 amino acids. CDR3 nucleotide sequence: TGTGCCAACAGGGGGCGGACTAGCGGGGGAAGGGCCTACAATGAGCAGTTCTTC. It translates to CANRGRTSGGRAYNEQFF.

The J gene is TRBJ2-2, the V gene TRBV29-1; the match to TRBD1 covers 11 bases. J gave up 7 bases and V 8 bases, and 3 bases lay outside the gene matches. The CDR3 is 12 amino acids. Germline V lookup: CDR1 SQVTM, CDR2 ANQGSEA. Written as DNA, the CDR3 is TGCAGCCAGGGACAGGGGGTCGGGGAGCTGTTTTTT. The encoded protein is CSQGQGVGELFF.

The CDR3 loop reads CASSLGQGRDRHGYTF. CDR3 nucleotides: TGTGCCAGCAGCCTGGGACAGGGGCGAGATCGACATGGCTACACCTTC. The chain uses TRBV7-9 and TRBJ1-2, with 10 bases matching TRBD1. The CDR3 is made up of 16 amino acids. Unmatched junction bases numbered 12, after V lost 5 bases and J lost 6 bases. Germline values: CDR1 SEHNR, CDR2 FQNEAQ (reference sequence).

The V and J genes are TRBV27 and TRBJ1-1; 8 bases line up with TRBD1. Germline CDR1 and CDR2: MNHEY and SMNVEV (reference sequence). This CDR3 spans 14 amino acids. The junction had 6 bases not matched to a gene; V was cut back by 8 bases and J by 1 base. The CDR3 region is CASATDRENTEAFF. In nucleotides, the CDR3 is TGTGCCAGCGCCACGGACAGGGAGAACACTGAAGCTTTCTTT.

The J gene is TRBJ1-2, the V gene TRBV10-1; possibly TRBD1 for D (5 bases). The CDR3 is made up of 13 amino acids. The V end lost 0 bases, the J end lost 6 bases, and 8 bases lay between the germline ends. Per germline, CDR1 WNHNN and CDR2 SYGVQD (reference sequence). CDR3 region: CASSESGANGYTF. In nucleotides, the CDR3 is TGCGCCAGCAGTGAGTCCGGGGCTAATGGCTACACCTTC.

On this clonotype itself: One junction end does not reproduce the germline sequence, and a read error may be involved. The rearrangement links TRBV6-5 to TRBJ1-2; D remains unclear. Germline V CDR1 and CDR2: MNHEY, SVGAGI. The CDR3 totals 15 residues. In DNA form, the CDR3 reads TGCGCCAGCAGTTACTCTTACGATGGAACCTATGGCTACACCTTC. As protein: CASSYSYDGTYGYTF.

The CDR3 sequence is CAIKTSDNYGYTF. Written as DNA, the CDR3 is TGTGCCATCAAGACTTCGGATAACTATGGCTACACCTTC. The chain employs TRBV12-3 or TRBV12-4 and TRBJ1-2; the D is unclear. This CDR3 is built from 13 residues. Trimming pared 10 bases from V and 1 base from J, leaving 13 bases between.

The CDR3 sequence: CASSFWTNGGDTQYF. CDR3 in DNA: TGTGCCAGCAGTTTTTGGACAAATGGTGGAGATACGCAGTATTTT. The chain recombines TRBV27 with TRBJ2-3; D is perhaps TRBD1 (5 bases). CDR1 MNHEY and CDR2 SMNVEV come from the germline V gene (reference sequence). V was clipped by 3 bases and J by 5 bases, with 15 bases between them. The CDR3 runs 15 residues.

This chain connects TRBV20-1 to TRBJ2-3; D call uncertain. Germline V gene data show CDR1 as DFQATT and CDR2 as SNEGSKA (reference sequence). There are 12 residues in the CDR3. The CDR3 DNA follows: TGCAGGGATTCAGAGATCACAGATACGCAGTATTTT. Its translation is CRDSEITDTQYF.

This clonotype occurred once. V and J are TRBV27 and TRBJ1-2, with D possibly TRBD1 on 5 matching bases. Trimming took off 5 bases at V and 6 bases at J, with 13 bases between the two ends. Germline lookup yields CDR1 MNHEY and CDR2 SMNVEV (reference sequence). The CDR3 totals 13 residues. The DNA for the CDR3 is TGTGCCAGCAGTGGGGGGGAATTCGATGGCTACACCTTC. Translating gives CASSGGEFDGYTF.

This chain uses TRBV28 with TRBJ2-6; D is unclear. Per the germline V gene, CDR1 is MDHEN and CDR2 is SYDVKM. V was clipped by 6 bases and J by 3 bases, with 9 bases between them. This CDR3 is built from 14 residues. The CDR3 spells CASSSLGGANVLTF. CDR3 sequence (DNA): TGTGCCAGCAGCTCTTTAGGTGGGGCCAACGTCCTGACTTTC.

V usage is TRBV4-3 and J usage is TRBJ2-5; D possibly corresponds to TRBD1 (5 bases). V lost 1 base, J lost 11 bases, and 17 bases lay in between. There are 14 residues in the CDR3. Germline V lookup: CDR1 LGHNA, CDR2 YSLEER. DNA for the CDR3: TGCGCCAGCAGCCAAGTTGGGTCAGGGAATGAGCAGTACTTC. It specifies CASSQVGSGNEQYF.

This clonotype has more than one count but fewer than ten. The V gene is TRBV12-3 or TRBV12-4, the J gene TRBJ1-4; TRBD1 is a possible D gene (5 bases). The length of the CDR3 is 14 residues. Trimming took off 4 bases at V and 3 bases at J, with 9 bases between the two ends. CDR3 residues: CASSSREANEKLFF. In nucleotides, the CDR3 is TGTGCCAGCAGTTCCAGGGAAGCTAATGAAAAACTGTTTTTT.

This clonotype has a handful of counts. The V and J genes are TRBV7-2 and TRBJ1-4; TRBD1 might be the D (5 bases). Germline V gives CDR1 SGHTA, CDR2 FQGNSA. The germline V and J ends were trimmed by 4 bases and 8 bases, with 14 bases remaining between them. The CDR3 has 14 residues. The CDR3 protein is CASSSGRWEEKLFF. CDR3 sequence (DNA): TGTGCCAGCAGCTCGGGACGGTGGGAAGAAAAACTGTTTTTT.

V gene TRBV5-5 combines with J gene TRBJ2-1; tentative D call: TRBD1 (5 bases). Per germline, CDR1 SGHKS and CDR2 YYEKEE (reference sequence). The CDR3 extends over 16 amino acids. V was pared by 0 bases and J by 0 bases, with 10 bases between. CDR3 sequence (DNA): TGTGCCAGCAGCTTGGGACAGTTTTCCTCCTACAATGAGCAGTTCTTC. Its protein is CASSLGQFSSYNEQFF.

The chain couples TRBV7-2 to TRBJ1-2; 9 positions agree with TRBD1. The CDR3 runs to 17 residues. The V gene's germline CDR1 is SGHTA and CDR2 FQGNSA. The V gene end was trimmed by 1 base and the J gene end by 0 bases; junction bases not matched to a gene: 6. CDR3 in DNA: TGTGCCAGCAGCTTAGGGACAGGGGCTGGTTCTAACTATGGCTACACCTTC. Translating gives CASSLGTGAGSNYGYTF.

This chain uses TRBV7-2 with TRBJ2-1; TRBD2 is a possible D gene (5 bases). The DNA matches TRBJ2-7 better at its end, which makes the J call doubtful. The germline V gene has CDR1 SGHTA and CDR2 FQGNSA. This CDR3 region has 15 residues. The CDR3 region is CASSLGTGLYNEQYF. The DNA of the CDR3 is TGTGCCAGCAGCTTAGGGACTGGCCTCTACAATGAGCAGTACTTC.

Here the CDR3 DNA reads TGCAGCGTAAAGTACCAAGAGACCCAGTACTTC. The encoded protein is CSVKYQETQYF. The chain combines TRBV20-1 with TRBJ2-5, with D hard to call. Germline CDR1 DFQATT, CDR2 SNEGSKA (reference sequence). The CDR3 is 11 amino acids.

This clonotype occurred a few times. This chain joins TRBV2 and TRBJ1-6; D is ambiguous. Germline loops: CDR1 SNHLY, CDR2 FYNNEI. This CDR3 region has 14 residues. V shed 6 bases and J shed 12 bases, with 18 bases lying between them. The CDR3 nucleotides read TGTGCCAGCAGGTCGCGGGATTCCGCTCTACCCCTCCACTTT. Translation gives CASRSRDSALPLHF.

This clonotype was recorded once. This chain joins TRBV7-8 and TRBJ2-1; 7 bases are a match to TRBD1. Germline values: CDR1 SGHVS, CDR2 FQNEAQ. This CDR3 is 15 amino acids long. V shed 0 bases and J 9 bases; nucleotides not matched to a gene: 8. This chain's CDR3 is CASSLAKVQGIEQFF. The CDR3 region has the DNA TGTGCCAGCAGCTTAGCCAAGGTACAGGGGATTGAGCAGTTCTTC.